These 22 T cell receptor beta chains originate from one sample sequenced in a study of human T cells and chemical hapten exposure (dated by TCRdb to 2020 to 2022). The library was produced with RACE. The listed sequencing device is NextSeq 500. The raw public reads went through TCRdb reprocessing: fastp at Q25, MiXCR clone calling, in-frame beta chains kept. Entries that share a CDR3 protein sequence are merged under the most common genes and DNA. The sample yields some 45,000 distinct CDR3 sequences; about 4.8% were counted once. Roughly 6% of the sample belongs to the ten largest clones. Sample time point, as interpreted from the label and publication: healthy volunteer bleed at 2 weeks. Unfractionated whole blood was collected in Tempus Blood RNA tubes, and total RNA was extracted from that blood. The sample taken for sequencing was whole blood. The receptor source for this set is a human donor in good health. Some clones in this sample may be carry-over from other donors' samples.

In its sample, this clonotype was seen a few times. Here the CDR3 DNA reads TGTGCCAGCAGCTTGGAAGGGCTGAGGAATTCACCCCTCCACTTT. This codes for CASSLEGLRNSPLHF. The chain links TRBV5-5 to TRBJ1-6; unclear D gene. This CDR3 is built from 15 residues. Trimming cost V 0 bases and J 7 bases, with 11 bases left between them. The germline V gene has CDR1 SGHKS and CDR2 YYEKEE (reference sequence).

J is TRBJ2-2 and V is TRBV6-1; 12 nucleotides line up with TRBD2. This CDR3 is built from 17 residues. Trimming took 7 bases from V and 0 from J; bases not matched to a gene: 6. CDR1 and CDR2 (germline): MNHNS, SASEGT. The CDR3 region has the DNA TGTGCCAGCATGACCGGGACTAGCGGGTCGAACACCGGGGAGCTGTTTTTT. Its translation: CASMTGTSGSNTGELFF.

The table lists this clonotype with many counts. The chain carries TRBV4-1 and TRBJ2-3; D ambiguous. The V and J ends lost 0 bases and 3 bases respectively, with 22 bases between them. Germline V gene sequence: CDR1 MGHRA, CDR2 YSYEKL. There are 19 residues in the CDR3. In nucleotides, the CDR3 is TGCGCCAGCAGCCAAGAAAAATTGACAAAATCCGGATCGACAGATACGCAGTATTTT. It encodes CASSQEKLTKSGSTDTQYF.

The chain has TRBV20-1 and TRBJ1-1; possibly TRBD1 for D (6 bases). V gave up 4 bases and J gave up 7 bases, with 16 bases separating them. The CDR3 has 13 amino acids. CDR1 DFQATT and CDR2 SNEGSKA come from the germline V gene (reference sequence). The chain's CDR3 is CSAMVAGADEAFF. DNA of the CDR3: TGCAGTGCTATGGTGGCAGGGGCGGATGAAGCTTTCTTT.

The V gene is TRBV29-1, the J gene TRBJ2-1; 7 bases fit TRBD1. The CDR3 loop spans 16 amino acids. With 0 bases clipped from V and 0 bases from J, the junction kept 5 bases outside the gene matches. Germline V CDR1 and CDR2: SQVTM, ANQGSEA. In nucleotides, the CDR3 is TGCAGCGTTGAAGATCCCAGGGGGAGCTCCTACAATGAGCAGTTCTTC. Translated: CSVEDPRGSSYNEQFF.

The genes are TRBV11-2 and TRBJ2-1; 8 bases fit TRBD2. V dropped 1 base and J dropped 4; count of bases not matched to a gene: 6. Germline CDR1 and CDR2: SGHAT and FQNNGV. This CDR3 comprises 16 residues. This chain's CDR3 is CASSLVPSGLYNEQFF. The CDR3 nucleotides are TGTGCCAGCAGCTTAGTTCCTAGCGGGTTATACAATGAGCAGTTCTTC. Supplemented by reference TRBV11-2 and TRBJ2-1, the full variable domain reads EAGVAQSPRYKIIEKRQSVAFWCNPISGHATLYWYQQILGQGPKLLIQFQNNGVVDDSQLPKDRFSAERLKGVDSTLKIQPAKLEDSAVYLCASSLVPSGLYNEQFFGPGTRLTVL.

The chain uses TRBV28 and TRBJ2-3; 7 bases align to TRBD1. The CDR3 is 14 residues long. V was clipped by 9 bases and J by 0 bases; unmatched bases: 6. Germline-derived CDR1 and CDR2 are MDHEN and SYDVKM. In DNA, the CDR3 is TGTGCCAGTGGGGACAGCCCTAGCACAGATACGCAGTATTTT. Amino acid sequence: CASGDSPSTDTQYF.

This clonotype has ten or more counts. The V and J genes are TRBV10-3 and TRBJ2-7; no definite D call. Trimming pared 0 bases from V and 1 base from J, leaving 1 base between. The CDR3 is 12 residues long. Germline assignment: CDR1 ENHRY and CDR2 SYGVKD. CDR3 sequence reads: CAISESSYEQYF. Written as DNA, the CDR3 is TGTGCCATCAGTGAGTCATCCTACGAGCAGTACTTC.

This clonotype was counted between two and nine times. The V gene is TRBV12-3 or TRBV12-4, the J gene TRBJ2-3; maybe TRBD2 (6 bases). The CDR3 runs 15 residues. V was clipped by 2 bases and J by 2 bases, with 11 bases between them. The CDR3 protein is CASSLSAGPTDTQYF. In nucleotides, the CDR3 is TGTGCCAGCAGTTTATCGGCGGGGCCCACAGATACGCAGTATTTT.

The rearrangement links TRBV6-4 to TRBJ2-2; 9 positions match TRBD1. This CDR3 has 18 residues. From germline, CDR1 is MRHNA and CDR2 SNTAGT. The junction had 10 bases not matched to a gene; V was cut back by 5 bases and J by 0 bases. The CDR3 protein is CASSHRQGGAANTGELFF. In nucleotides, the CDR3 is TGTGCCAGCAGTCACAGACAGGGGGGAGCGGCGAACACCGGGGAGCTGTTTTTT.

In regard to this clonotype: A much larger clone lies one base from this, so it may be a read error. CDR3 bases: TGTGCCAGCAGCTTACAAACCCAAGAGACCCAGTACTTC. Translating it yields CASSLQTQETQYF. The J gene is TRBJ2-5, the V gene TRBV7-2, with D hard to call. Germline lookup yields CDR1 SGHTA and CDR2 FQGNSA. The CDR3 has 13 amino acids. The V end lost 2 bases, the J end lost 1 base, and 5 bases lay between the germline ends.

This clonotype was seen more than once but under ten times. The genes are TRBV6-6 and TRBJ1-1, with no clear D. Germline assignment: CDR1 MNHNY and CDR2 SVGAGI (reference sequence). This CDR3 comprises 13 residues. The germline V and J ends were trimmed by 5 bases and 1 base, with 8 bases remaining between them. CDR3 sequence reads: CASSPLQNTEAFF. The CDR3 DNA follows: TGTGCCAGCAGTCCGCTACAGAACACTGAAGCTTTCTTT.

V gene TRBV28 combines with J gene TRBJ1-1; unclear D gene. The CDR3 loop spans 14 amino acids. Germline loops: CDR1 MDHEN, CDR2 SYDVKM. Trimming pared 6 bases from V and 2 bases from J, leaving 13 bases between. The CDR3 coding sequence is TGTGCCAGCAGCCGCACCCAGAGAAACACTGAAGCTTTCTTT. Translating it yields CASSRTQRNTEAFF.

This clonotype was detected many times. The chain has TRBV6-5 and TRBJ2-3, with D hard to call. The CDR3 is 11 residues long. V shed 6 bases and J shed 5 bases, with 6 bases lying between them. Germline V gene sequence: CDR1 MNHEY, CDR2 SVGAGI. CDR3 bases: TGTGCCAGCAGCTTTGGAGATACGCAGTATTTT. Protein: CASSFGDTQYF.

There are many counts of this clonotype. The chain has TRBV6-2 or TRBV6-3 and TRBJ1-2, with D tentatively TRBD1 (5 bases). CDR3 size: 14 residues. V was pared by 0 bases and J by 8 bases, with 13 bases between. The germline V gene has CDR1 MNHEY and CDR2 SVGEGT. CDR3 loop: CASSYSGGARGYTF. In DNA form, the CDR3 reads TGTGCCAGCAGTTACTCGGGGGGAGCGAGGGGCTACACCTTC.

The J gene is TRBJ2-4, the V gene TRBV6-2 or TRBV6-3, with a tentative D call TRBD2 (5 bases). Between the trimmed V and J ends, which lost 3 bases and 2 bases, there was a span of 20 bases. Germline V CDR1 and CDR2: MNHEY, SVGEGT. This CDR3 comprises 18 residues. CDR3 in amino acids: CASSYGIRGPMSKNIQYF. Written as DNA, the CDR3 is TGTGCCAGCAGTTATGGTATTCGCGGGCCCATGTCCAAAAACATTCAGTACTTC.

This clonotype has at least ten counts. This chain joins TRBV27 and TRBJ1-3, with D perhaps TRBD1 (5 bases). The V end was cut by 5 bases, the J end by 0 bases, with 14 bases between. This CDR3 has 16 amino acids. Germline V gene lookup returns CDR1 MNHEY and CDR2 SMNVEV (reference sequence). Here the CDR3 DNA reads TGTGCCAGCAGTAAGCCGACAGACTCCTCTGGAAACACCATATATTTT. As protein: CASSKPTDSSGNTIYF.

There are many counts of this clonotype. This chain joins TRBV5-1 and TRBJ2-1; 8 bases match TRBD2. CDR3 length: 13 residues. Germline CDR1 SGHRS, CDR2 YFSETQ. V dropped 0 bases and J dropped 15; count of bases not matched to a gene: 8. CDR3 bases: TGCGCCAGCAGCTTGGTTTCACTAGCGGATCCGTTCTTC. Encoded protein: CASSLVSLADPFF.

Ten or more counts support this clonotype. The chain is built from TRBV6-5 and TRBJ1-3, with 8 nucleotides matching TRBD1. V gave up 2 bases and J gave up 5 bases; unmatched junction bases: 5. Germline V lookup: CDR1 MNHEY, CDR2 SVGAGI. The length of the CDR3 is 15 residues. The CDR3 loop reads CASSYGTGGRNTIYF. As DNA, the CDR3 is TGTGCCAGCAGTTACGGGACAGGTGGAAGAAACACCATATATTTT.

This chain uses TRBV24-1 with TRBJ2-6, with TRBD1 as a possible D gene (6 bases). The CDR3 sequence is 17 residues long. Trimming took 7 bases from V and 0 from J, leaving 15 bases between them. Germline V gene data show CDR1 as KGHDR and CDR2 as SFDVKD. CDR3 protein: CATRGGQVLSGANVLTF. In DNA form, the CDR3 reads TGTGCCACCAGAGGGGGTCAGGTTCTCTCTGGGGCCAACGTCCTGACTTTC.

This clonotype was counted only a few times. J is TRBJ1-4 and V is TRBV5-1; 8 positions match TRBD1. The CDR3 covers 15 residues. Germline CDR1 SGHRS, CDR2 YFSETQ. J lost 3 bases, V lost 4 bases, and 5 bases had no gene match. Here the CDR3 reads CASSIQQGANEKLFF. CDR3 DNA sequence: TGCGCCAGCAGCATACAACAGGGGGCTAATGAAAAACTGTTTTTT.

The rearrangement joins TRBV30 to TRBJ1-6; 8 bases map to TRBD1. The CDR3 has 14 residues. The V gene end was trimmed by 5 bases and the J gene end by 7 bases; junction bases not matched to a gene: 7. Germline loops: CDR1 GTSNPN, CDR2 SVGIG (reference sequence). The CDR3 is CAWDPGTGNSPLHF. The CDR3 region has the DNA TGTGCCTGGGACCCCGGGACAGGAAATTCACCCCTCCACTTT. Using reference TRBV30 and TRBJ1-6 for the parts outside the CDR3, the full variable domain is SQTIHQWPATLVQPVGSPLSLECTVEGTSNPNLYWYRQAAGRGLQLLFYSVGIGQISSEVPQNLSASRPQDRQFILSSKKLLLSDSGFYLCAWDPGTGNSPLHFGNGTRLTVT.